This T cell receptor (beta chain) was found in a study of control samples from healthy donors and cancer patients. The CDR3 is made up of 14 amino acids. The V end was cut by 3 bases, the J end by 1 base, with 4 bases between. The germline gives CDR1 MNHNS, CDR2 SASEGT. TCRdb's table, derived via immunoSEQ multiplex PCR, lists solely in-frame clones and lacks some. This table has about 120,000 clones, over 80% appearing once. Sequencing input: PBMCs. The chain links TRBV6-1 to TRBJ1-6; D is unresolved. The sequence came from an elderly man with head and neck cancer. As DNA, the CDR3 is TGTGCCAGCAGTGACGGATCCTATAATTCACCCCTCCACTTT. The encoded protein is CASSDGSYNSPLHF.